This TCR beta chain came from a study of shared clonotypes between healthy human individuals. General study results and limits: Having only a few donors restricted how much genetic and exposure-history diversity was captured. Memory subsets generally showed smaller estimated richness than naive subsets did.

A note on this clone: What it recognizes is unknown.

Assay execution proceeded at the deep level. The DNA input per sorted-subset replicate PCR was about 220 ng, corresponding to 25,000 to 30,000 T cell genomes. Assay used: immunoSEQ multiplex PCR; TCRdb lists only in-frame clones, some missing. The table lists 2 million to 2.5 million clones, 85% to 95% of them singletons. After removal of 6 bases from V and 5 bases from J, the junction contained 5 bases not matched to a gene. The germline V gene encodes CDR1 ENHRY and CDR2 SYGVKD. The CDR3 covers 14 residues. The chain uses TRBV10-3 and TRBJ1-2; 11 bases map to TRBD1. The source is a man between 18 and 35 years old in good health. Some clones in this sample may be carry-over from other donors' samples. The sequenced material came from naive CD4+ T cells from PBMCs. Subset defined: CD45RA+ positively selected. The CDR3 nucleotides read TGTGCCATCAGGGGGACAGGGGGGACGTATGGCTACACCTTC. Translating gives CAIRGTGGTYGYTF.